The clone carrying this TCR beta chain has ten or more counts. The CDR3 extends over 16 amino acids. Unmatched junction bases numbered 8, after V lost 4 bases and J lost 1 base. The germline V gene has CDR1 SGHNT and CDR2 YYREEE (reference sequence). This specimen comes from a study of blood T cell repertoires in COVID-19. Study-level information: Nucleic acid was either cDNA or gDNA, and it came from T cells, B-cell-depleted T cells, or PBMCs.

Libraries were prepared by immunoSEQ multiplex PCR; TCRdb keeps only in-frame clonotypes and omits some of them. The table includes about 440,000 clones, about 91% detected once. The V and J genes are TRBV5-4 and TRBJ2-3; 8 nucleotides align to TRBD1. Source material: peripheral blood. This TCR was recovered from a woman aged 50 to 60 with COVID-19, enrolled during active disease. This chain's CDR3 is CASSTRKTGGTDTQYF. The CDR3 nucleotides read TGTGCCAGCAGCACCCGTAAGACAGGGGGCACAGATACGCAGTATTTT.